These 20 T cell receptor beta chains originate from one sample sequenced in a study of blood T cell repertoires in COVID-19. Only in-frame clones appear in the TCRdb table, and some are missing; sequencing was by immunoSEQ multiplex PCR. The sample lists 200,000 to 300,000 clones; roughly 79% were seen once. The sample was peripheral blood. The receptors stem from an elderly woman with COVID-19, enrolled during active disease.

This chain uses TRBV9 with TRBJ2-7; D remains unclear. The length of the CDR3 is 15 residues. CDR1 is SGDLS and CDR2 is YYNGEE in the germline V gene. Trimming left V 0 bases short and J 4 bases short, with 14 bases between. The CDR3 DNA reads TGTGCCAGCAGCGTAGGGCCCGGCGGTCAATACGAGCAGTACTTC. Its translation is CASSVGPGGQYEQYF.

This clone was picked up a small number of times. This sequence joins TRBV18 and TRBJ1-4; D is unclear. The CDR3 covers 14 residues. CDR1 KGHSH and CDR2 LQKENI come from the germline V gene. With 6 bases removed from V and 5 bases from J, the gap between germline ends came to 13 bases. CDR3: CASSHGSSNEKLFF. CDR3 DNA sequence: TGTGCCAGCTCCCACGGGTCTTCGAATGAAAAACTGTTTTTT.

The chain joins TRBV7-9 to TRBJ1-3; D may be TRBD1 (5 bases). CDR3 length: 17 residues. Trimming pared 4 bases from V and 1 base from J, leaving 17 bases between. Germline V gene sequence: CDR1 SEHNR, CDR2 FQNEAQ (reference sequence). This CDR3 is CASSSYGGGGSGNTIYF. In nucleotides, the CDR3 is TGTGCCAGCAGCTCATACGGGGGAGGAGGGTCTGGAAACACCATATATTTT. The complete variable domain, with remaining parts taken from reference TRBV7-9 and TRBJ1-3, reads DTGVSQNPRHKITKRGQNVTFRCDPISEHNRLYWYRQTLGQGPEFLTYFQNEAQLEKSRLLSDRFSAERPKGSFSTLEIQRTEQGDSAMYLCASSSYGGGGSGNTIYFGEGSWLTVV.

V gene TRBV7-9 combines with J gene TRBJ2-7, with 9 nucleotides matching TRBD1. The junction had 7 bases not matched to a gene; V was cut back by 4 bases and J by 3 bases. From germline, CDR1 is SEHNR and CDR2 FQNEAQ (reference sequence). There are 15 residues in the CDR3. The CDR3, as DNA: TGTGCCAGCAGCTCCCGCGGGACAGGGTACTACGAGCAGTACTTC. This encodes CASSSRGTGYYEQYF.

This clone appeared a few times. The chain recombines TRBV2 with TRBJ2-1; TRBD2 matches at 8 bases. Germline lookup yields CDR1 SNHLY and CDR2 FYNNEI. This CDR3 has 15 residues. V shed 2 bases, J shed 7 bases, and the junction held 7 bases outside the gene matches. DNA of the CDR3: TGTGCCAGCAGTGAAAGGGGGACTAGTTTGAATGAGCAGTTCTTC. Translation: CASSERGTSLNEQFF.

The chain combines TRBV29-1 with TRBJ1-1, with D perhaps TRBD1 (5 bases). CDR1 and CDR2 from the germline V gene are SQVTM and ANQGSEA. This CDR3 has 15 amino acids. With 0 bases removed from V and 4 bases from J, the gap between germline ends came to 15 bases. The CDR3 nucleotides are TGCAGCGTTGAAGATCGGGGGTTGGGGGGCACTGAAGCTTTCTTT. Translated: CSVEDRGLGGTEAFF. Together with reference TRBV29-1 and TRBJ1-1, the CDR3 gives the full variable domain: SAVISQKPSRDICQRGTSLTIQCQVDSQVTMMFWYRQQPGQSLTLIATANQGSEATYESGFVIDKFPISRPNLTFSTLTVSNMSPEDSSIYLCSVEDRGLGGTEAFFGQGTRLTVV.

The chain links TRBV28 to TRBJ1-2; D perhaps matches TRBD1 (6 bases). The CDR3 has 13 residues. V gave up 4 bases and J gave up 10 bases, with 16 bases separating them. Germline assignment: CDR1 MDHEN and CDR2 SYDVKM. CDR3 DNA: TGTGCCAGCAGTTCGCCGGACAGAGACCTCTACACCTTC. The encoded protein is CASSSPDRDLYTF.

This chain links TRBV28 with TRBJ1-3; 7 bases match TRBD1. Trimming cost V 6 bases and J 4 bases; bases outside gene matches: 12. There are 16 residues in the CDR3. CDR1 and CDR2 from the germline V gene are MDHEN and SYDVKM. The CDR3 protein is CASSTTGVGGGNTIYF. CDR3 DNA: TGTGCCAGCAGCACCACCGGGGTAGGGGGCGGAAACACCATATATTTT.

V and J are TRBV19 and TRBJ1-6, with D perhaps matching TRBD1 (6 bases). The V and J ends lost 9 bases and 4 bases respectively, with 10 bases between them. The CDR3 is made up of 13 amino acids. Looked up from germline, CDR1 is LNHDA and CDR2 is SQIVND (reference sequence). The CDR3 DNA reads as TGTGCCAGCCAGGGACATTATAATTCACCCCTCCACTTT. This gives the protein CASQGHYNSPLHF. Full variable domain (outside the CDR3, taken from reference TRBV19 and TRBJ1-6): DGGITQSPKYLFRKEGQNVTLSCEQNLNHDAMYWYRQDPGQGLRLIYYSQIVNDFQKGDIAEGYSVSREKKESFPLTVTSAQKNPTAFYLCASQGHYNSPLHFGNGTRLTVT.

Here the CDR3 reads CASSFSGQGLTYEQYF. DNA of the CDR3: TGTGCCAGCAGTTTCTCCGGACAGGGTCTTACCTACGAGCAGTACTTC. This chain joins TRBV27 and TRBJ2-7; 8 positions agree with TRBD1. The germline V gene has CDR1 MNHEY and CDR2 SMNVEV (reference sequence). This CDR3 has 16 amino acids. With 3 bases clipped from V and 2 bases from J, the junction kept 9 bases outside the gene matches.

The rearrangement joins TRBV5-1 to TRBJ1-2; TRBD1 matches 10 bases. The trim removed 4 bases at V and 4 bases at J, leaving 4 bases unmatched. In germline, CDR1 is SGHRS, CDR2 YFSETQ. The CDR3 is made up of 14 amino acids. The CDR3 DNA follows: TGCGCCAGCAGCCCGACAGGGGGCGTCTATGGCTACACCTTC. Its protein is CASSPTGGVYGYTF.

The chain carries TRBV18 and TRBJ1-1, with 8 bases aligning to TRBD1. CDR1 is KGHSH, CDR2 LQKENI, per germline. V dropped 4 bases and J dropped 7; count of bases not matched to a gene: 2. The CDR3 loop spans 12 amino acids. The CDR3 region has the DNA TGTGCCAGCTCACTCGGACAGGGTGAAGCTTTCTTT. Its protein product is CASSLGQGEAFF.

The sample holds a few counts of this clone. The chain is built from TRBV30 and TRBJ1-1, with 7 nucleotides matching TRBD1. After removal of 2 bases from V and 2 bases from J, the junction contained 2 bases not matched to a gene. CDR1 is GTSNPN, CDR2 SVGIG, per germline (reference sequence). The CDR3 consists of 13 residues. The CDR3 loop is CAWSRGGNTEAFF. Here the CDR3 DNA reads TGTGCCTGGAGTCGAGGGGGCAACACTGAAGCTTTCTTT.

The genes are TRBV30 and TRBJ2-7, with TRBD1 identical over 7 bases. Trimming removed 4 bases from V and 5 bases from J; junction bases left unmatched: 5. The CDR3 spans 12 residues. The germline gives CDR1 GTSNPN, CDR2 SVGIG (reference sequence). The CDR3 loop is CAWTGGVHEQYF. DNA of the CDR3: TGTGCCTGGACAGGGGGAGTCCACGAGCAGTACTTC.

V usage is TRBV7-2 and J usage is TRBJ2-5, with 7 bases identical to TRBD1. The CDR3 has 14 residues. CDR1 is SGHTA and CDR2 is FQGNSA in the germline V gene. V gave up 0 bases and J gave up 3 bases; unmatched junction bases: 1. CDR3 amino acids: CASSLAGGEETQYF. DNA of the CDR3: TGTGCCAGCAGCTTAGCAGGGGGCGAAGAGACCCAGTACTTC.

The CDR3 reads CASVGSATNEKLFF. The CDR3 region has the DNA TGTGCCAGCGTGGGGAGTGCAACTAATGAAAAACTGTTTTTT. The rearrangement links TRBV2 to TRBJ1-4; no clear D gene. The CDR3 has 14 amino acids. Per germline, CDR1 SNHLY and CDR2 FYNNEI. V lost 8 bases to trimming and J lost 0 bases, with 10 bases between them.

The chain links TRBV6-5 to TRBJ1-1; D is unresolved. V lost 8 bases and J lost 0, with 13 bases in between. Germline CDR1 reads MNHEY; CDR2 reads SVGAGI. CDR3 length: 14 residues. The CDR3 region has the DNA TGTGCCAGCTCCCCCTATGAGGTGAACACTGAAGCTTTCTTT. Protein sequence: CASSPYEVNTEAFF.

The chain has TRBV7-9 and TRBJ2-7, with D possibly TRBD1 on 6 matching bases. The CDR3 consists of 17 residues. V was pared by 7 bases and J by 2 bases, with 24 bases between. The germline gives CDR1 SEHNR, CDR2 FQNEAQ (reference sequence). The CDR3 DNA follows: TGTGCCAGCACCATTCTTGCCCCGGGACACCAAACCTACGAGCAGTACTTC. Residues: CASTILAPGHQTYEQYF.

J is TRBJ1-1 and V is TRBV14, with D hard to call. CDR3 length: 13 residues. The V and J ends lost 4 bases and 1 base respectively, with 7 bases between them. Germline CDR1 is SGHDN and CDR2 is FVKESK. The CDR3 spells CASSLAGNTEAFF. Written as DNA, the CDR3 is TGTGCCAGCAGCCTCGCGGGGAACACTGAAGCTTTCTTT.

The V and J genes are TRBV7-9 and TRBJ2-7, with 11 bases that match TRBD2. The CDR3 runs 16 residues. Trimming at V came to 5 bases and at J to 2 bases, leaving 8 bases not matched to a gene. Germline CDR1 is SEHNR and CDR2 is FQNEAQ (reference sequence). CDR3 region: CASSQVTGLAAYEQYF. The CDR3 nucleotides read TGTGCCAGCAGCCAAGTAACGGGACTAGCGGCCTACGAGCAGTACTTC.